This T cell receptor beta chain was obtained from a study of T cell responses to AZD1222 COVID-19 vaccine. Findings and caveats of the study: Females made up more of the donors, who were largely white British, and clonal diversity may have come out too low.

In regard to this clone: Its antigen is currently unknown.

TCRdb's copy holds only in-frame clones and misses some; the assay was immunoSEQ multiplex PCR. Of about 110,000 clones in the sample, around 90% were seen once. The germline V and J ends were trimmed by 4 bases and 8 bases, with 12 bases remaining between them. Germline assignment: CDR1 SGHDT and CDR2 YYEEEE. The CDR3 runs to 13 residues. This sequence joins TRBV5-6 and TRBJ2-2, with a weak D call TRBD2 (5 bases). The clonotype originates from an adult who received the AZD1222 COVID-19 vaccine. The source was peripheral blood, collected 28 days after the second AZD1222 dose. CDR3 in DNA: TGTGCCAGCAGCCGACGGGGTACGGGGGAGCTGTTTTTT. Amino acid sequence: CASSRRGTGELFF.